The TCR beta chain described here comes from a study of regulatory T cells in long-lasting Graves disease. V lost 8 bases, J lost 1 base, and 14 bases lay in between. Germline V gene data show CDR1 as SQVTM and CDR2 as ANQGSEA. The CDR3 spans 13 residues. HTBI primers from iRepertoire and Arm-PCR of CDR3 regions yielded the TCR beta libraries. Each CDR3 protein is one row after TCRdb ran MiXCR on the multiplex PCR reads. The repertoire consists of 350,000 to 450,000 distinct CDR3 sequences, with approximately 16% occurring once and the leading ten covering 25% to 30%. The sample's time point: newly diagnosed GD, antithyroid drugs for less than 3 months. PBMC-derived RNA was used for the TCR library. The sample was also linked to a second study, of T cells in Graves' hyperthyroidism and ophthalmopathy. Per that paper: Disease duration under 2 months; hyperthyroidism patients were aged 18 to 65. Onset of ophthalmopathy came a median approximately 6.5 months after the model predicted it.

This sequence joins TRBV29-1 and TRBJ2-5; D might be TRBD1 or TRBD2, each matching 5 bases. The material sequenced was peripheral blood mononuclear cells (PBMCs), taken at new diagnosis, from a patient treated with antithyroid drugs. The TCR sequence derives from a man aged 40-50 years with Graves disease. This chain's CDR3 is CSSRRDLQETQYF. CDR3 nucleotides: TGCAGCTCCCGCCGGGACCTCCAAGAGACCCAGTACTTC.